This TCR beta chain was sequenced during a study of blood T cells in healthy people across ages. This CDR3 is built from 14 residues. V lost 8 bases, J lost 8 bases, and 7 bases stayed unmatched. Germline CDR1 and CDR2: MNHNY and SVGAGI (reference sequence). Samples each had at least 5 micrograms of total RNA extracted. A sample-barcoded 5' primer and a J-beta primer mix were used in a second PCR of roughly 7 to 11 cycles. Each CDR3 protein gets one entry after TCRdb re-called the 5' RACE reads with MiXCR. The sample records 600,000 or so distinct CDR3 sequences, 25% to 35% being singletons. This clonotype was sampled from a woman older than 75 in good health. The specimen was blood. V is TRBV6-6 and J is TRBJ1-6, with 9 bases aligning to TRBD1. CDR3 bases: TGTGCCAGCGCCACAGGGGGCTCGGATTCACCCCTCCACTTT. It encodes CASATGGSDSPLHF.